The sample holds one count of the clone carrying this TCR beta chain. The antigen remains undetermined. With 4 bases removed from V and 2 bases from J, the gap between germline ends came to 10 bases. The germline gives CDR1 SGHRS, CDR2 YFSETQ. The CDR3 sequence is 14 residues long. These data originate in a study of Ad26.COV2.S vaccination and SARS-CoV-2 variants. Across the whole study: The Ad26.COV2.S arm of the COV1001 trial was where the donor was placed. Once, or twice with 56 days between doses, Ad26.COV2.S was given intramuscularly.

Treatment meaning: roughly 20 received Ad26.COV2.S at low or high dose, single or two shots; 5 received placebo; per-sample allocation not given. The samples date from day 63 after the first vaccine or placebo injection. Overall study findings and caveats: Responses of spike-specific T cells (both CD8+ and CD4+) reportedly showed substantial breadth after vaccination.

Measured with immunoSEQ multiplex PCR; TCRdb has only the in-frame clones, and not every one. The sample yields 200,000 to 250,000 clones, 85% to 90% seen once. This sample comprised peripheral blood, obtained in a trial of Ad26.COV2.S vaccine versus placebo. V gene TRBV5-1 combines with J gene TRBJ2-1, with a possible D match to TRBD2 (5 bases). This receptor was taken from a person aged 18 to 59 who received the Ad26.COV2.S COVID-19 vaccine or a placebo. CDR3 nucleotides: TGCGCCAGCAGCCTTAGCGTTGCCTACAATGAGCAGTTCTTC. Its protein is CASSLSVAYNEQFF.